One T cell receptor beta chain is described in this entry. Per the original data handling: Amplifying reference gene primers gave estimates of nucleated cell counts. Generated by immunoSEQ multiplex PCR, the TCRdb table keeps only in-frame clones and is missing some. Clone size and the V and J calls come from that table; the DNA yielded D and trimming. In the table there are approximately 210,000 clones, 94% of which are singletons. Recruited during active infection, patients (from Seattle) were subsequently followed longitudinally. This entry belongs to a study of blood T cell repertoires in COVID-19. Study summary: The United States, Italy and Spain were the sources of the acute and convalescent COVID-19 samples. Nucleic acid was either cDNA or gDNA, and it came from T cells, B-cell-depleted T cells, or PBMCs.

The sample was peripheral blood. The sequence was collected from a man younger than 45 with COVID-19, enrolled during active disease.

The CDR3 is CASSLGVTEAFF. The DNA for the CDR3 is TGTGCCAGCAGCTTAGGCGTTACTGAAGCTTTCTTT. This chain links TRBV7-9 with TRBJ1-1; D gene unclear. CDR1 SEHNR and CDR2 FQNEAQ come from the germline V gene (reference sequence). The germline V and J ends were trimmed by 1 base and 5 bases, with 5 bases remaining between them. This CDR3 region has 12 residues. Full variable domain (outside the CDR3, taken from reference TRBV7-9 and TRBJ1-1): DTGVSQNPRHKITKRGQNVTFRCDPISEHNRLYWYRQTLGQGPEFLTYFQNEAQLEKSRLLSDRFSAERPKGSFSTLEIQRTEQGDSAMYLCASSLGVTEAFFGQGTRLTVV.